This paragraph covers one T cell receptor (beta chain) sequence. The target antigen is unknown. The CDR3 consists of 15 residues. This record comes from a study of CXCR3-negative and CXCR3-positive naive CD8 T cells. Broader study findings: Greater hydrophobicity was found in TRB CDR3s of CXCR3-positive naive cells than of CXCR3-negative naive cells. Between one naive subset and the other, surface CD5 was comparable, and TCR strength was inferred from TRB CDR3 properties.

It was by 5' RACE with UMI labels that the TRB cDNA libraries were prepared. Reprocessing the 5' RACE reads, TCRdb reports a single entry for every CDR3 protein and omits DNA. The table counts under 150,000 distinct CDR3 sequences; roughly 0.28% lies in the top ten. Sequenced: naive CXCR3+ CD8+ T cells from blood. Subset of the sample: CD45RO-CCR7+CD27+CD95- naive CD8+ T cells expressing CXCR3 (TNR3+). This clonotype was obtained from a human donor in good health. Some clones in this sample may be carry-over from other donors' samples. The chain has TRBV12-3 or TRBV12-4 and TRBJ2-7; TCRdb calls TRBD1, which cannot be checked without DNA. The CDR3 spells CASSPQTGGSSEQYF.